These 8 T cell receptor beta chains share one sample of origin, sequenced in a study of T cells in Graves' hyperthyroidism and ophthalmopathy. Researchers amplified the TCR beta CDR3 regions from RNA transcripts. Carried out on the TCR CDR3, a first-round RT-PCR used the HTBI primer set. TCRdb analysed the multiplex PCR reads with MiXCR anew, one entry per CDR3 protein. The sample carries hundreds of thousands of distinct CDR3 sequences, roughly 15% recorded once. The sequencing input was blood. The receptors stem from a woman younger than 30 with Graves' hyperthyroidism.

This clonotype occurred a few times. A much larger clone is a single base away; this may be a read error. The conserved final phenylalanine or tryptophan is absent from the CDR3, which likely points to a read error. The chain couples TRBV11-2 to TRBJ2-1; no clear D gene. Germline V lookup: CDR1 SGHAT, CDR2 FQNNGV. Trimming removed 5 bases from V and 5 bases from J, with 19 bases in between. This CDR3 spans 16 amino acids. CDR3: CASSPVLLILNNEQFL. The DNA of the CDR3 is TGTGCCAGCAGCCCAGTTCTACTAATCCTAAACAATGAGCAGTTCCTC.

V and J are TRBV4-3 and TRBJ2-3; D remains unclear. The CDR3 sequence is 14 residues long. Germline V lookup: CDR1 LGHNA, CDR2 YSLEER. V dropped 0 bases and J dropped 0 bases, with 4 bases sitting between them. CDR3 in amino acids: CASSQDTSTDTQYF. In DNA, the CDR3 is TGCGCCAGCAGCCAAGATACCAGCACAGATACGCAGTATTTT.

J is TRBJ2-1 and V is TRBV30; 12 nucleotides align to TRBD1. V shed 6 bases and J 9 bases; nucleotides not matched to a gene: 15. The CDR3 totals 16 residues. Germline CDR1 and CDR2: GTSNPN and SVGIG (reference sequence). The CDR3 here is CACPRGGGQGASEQFF. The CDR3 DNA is TGTGCCTGTCCCCGAGGAGGGGGACAGGGGGCAAGTGAGCAGTTCTTC.

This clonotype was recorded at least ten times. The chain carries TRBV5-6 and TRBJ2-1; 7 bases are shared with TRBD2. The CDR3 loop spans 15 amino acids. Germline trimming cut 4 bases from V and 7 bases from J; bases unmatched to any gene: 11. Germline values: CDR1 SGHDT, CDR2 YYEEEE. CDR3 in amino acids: CASSTGLGRWNEQFF. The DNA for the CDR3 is TGTGCCAGCAGCACCGGACTAGGACGATGGAATGAGCAGTTCTTC. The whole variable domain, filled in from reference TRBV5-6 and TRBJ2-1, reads DAGVTQSPTHLIKTRGQQVTLRCSPKSGHDTVSWYQQALGQGPQFIFQYYEEEERQRGNFPDRFSGHQFPNYSSELNVNALLLGDSALYLCASSTGLGRWNEQFFGPGTRLTVL.

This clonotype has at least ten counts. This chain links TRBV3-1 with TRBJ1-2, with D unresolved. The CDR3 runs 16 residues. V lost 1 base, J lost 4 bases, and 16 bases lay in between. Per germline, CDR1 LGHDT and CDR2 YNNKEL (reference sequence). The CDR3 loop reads CASSQAFSLGLYGYTF. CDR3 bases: TGTGCCAGCAGCCAAGCATTTTCCCTCGGACTCTATGGCTACACCTTC.

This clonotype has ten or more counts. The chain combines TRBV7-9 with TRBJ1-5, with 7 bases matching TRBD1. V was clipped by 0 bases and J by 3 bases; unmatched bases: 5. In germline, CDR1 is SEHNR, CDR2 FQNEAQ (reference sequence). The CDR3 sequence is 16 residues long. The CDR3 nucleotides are TGTGCCAGCAGCTTAGCGGCAGGGGGTACCAATCAGCCCCAGCATTTT. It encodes CASSLAAGGTNQPQHF.

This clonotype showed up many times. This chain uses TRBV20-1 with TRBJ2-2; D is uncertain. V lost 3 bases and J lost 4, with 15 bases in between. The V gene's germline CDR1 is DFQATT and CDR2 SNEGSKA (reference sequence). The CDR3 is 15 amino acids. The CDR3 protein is CSARNNPSGTGELFF. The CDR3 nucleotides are TGCAGTGCTAGGAATAACCCCTCCGGCACCGGGGAGCTGTTTTTT.

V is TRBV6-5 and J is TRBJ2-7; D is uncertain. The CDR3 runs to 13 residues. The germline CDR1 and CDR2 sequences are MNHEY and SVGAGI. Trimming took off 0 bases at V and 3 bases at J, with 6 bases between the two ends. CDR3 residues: CASSYSMIYEQYF. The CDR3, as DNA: TGTGCCAGCAGTTACTCGATGATCTACGAGCAGTACTTC.